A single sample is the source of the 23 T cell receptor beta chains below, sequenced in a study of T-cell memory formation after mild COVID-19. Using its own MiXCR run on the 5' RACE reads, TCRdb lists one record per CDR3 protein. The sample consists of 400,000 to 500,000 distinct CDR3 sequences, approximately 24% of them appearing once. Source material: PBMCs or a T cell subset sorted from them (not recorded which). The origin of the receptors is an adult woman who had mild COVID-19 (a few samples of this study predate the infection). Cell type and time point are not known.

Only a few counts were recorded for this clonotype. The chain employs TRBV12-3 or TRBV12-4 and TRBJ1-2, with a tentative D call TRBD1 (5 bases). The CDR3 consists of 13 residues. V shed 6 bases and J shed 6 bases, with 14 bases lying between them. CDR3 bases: TGTGCCAGCAGCTCCTCGGGGGGGAATGGCTACACCTTC. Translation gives CASSSSGGNGYTF.

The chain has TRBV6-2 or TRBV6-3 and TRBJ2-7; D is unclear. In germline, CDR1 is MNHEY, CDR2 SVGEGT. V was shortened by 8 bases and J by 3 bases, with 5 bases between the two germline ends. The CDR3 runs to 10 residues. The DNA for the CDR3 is TGTGCCAGCGGGTACTACGAGCAGTACTTC. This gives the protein CASGYYEQYF.

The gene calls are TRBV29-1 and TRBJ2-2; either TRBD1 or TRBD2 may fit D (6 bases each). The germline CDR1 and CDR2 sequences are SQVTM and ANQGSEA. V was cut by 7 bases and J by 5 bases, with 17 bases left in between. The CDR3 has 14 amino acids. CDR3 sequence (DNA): TGCAGCGCGACGGGGGCGATTGGAACCGGGGAGCTGTTTTTT. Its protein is CSATGAIGTGELFF.

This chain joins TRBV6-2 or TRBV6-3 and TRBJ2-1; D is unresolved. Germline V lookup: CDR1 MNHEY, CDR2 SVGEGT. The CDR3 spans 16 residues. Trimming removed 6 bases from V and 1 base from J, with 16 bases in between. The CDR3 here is CASSSFRAGSYNEQFF. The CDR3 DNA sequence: TGTGCCAGCAGCTCGTTCCGGGCCGGATCCTACAATGAGCAGTTCTTC.

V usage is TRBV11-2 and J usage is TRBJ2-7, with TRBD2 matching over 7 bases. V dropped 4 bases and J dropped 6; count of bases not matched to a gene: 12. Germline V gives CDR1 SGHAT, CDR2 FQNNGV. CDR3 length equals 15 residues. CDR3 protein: CASSSPSGKTSEQYF. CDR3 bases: TGTGCCAGCAGCTCTCCCAGCGGGAAGACCTCCGAGCAGTACTTC.

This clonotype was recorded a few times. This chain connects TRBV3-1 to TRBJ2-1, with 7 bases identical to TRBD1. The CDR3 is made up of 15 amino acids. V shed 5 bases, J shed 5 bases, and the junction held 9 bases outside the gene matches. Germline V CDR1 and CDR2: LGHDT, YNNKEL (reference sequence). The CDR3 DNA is TGTGCCAGCAGCTCGACCGGGACAGACCACAATGAGCAGTTCTTC. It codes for CASSSTGTDHNEQFF.

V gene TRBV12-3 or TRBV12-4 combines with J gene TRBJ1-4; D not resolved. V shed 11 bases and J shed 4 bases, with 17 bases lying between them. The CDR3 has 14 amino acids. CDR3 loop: CASTKAPINEKLFF. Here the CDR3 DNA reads TGTGCCTCGACGAAGGCCCCGATTAATGAAAAACTGTTTTTT.

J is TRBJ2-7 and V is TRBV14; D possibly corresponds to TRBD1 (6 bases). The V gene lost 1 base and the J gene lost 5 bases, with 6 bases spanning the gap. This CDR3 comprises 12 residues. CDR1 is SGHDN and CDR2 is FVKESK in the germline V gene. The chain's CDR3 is CASSQGTDEQYF. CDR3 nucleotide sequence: TGTGCCAGCAGCCAAGGGACAGACGAGCAGTACTTC.

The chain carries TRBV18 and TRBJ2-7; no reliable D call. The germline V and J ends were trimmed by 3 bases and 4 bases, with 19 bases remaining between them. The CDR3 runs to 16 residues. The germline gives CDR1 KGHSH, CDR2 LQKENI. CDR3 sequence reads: CASSPVPLVPSYEQYF. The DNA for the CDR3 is TGTGCCAGCTCACCCGTTCCCTTAGTCCCATCTTACGAGCAGTACTTC.

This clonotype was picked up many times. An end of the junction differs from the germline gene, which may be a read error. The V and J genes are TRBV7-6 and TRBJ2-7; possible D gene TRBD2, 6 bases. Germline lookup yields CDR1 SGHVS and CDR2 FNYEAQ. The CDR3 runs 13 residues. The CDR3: CASSLGGGYEQYF. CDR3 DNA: TGCGCCAGCAGCTTAGGTGGGGGGTACGAGCAGTACTTC.

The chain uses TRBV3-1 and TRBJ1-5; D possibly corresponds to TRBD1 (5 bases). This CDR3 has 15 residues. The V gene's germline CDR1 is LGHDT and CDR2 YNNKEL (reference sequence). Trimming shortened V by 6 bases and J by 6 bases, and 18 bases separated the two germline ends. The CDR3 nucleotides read TGTGCCAGCAGTCGAGCAGGGAAATCGATTCAGCCCCAGCATTTT. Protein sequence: CASSRAGKSIQPQHF.

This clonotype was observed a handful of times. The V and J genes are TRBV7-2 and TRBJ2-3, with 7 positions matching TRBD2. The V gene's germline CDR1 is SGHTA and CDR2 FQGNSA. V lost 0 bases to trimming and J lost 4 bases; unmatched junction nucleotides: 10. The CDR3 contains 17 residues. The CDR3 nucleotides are TGTGCCAGCAGCTTAGCGCGTTTGCGGGAGACTGCAGATACGCAGTATTTT. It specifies CASSLARLRETADTQYF.

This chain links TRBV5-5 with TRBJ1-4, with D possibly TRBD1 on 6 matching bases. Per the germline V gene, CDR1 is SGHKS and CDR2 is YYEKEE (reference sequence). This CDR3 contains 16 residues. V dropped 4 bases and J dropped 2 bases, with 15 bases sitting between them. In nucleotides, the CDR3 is TGTGCCAGCAGCACCCGGGGCGGACAGACTAATGAAAAACTGTTTTTT. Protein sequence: CASSTRGGQTNEKLFF.

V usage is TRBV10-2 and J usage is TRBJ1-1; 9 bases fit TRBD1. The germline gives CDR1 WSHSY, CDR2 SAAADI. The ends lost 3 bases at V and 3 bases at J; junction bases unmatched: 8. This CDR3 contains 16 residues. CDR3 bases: TGCGCCAGCAGTGAATTTACAGGGGGCGCGGACACTGAAGCTTTCTTT. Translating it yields CASSEFTGGADTEAFF.

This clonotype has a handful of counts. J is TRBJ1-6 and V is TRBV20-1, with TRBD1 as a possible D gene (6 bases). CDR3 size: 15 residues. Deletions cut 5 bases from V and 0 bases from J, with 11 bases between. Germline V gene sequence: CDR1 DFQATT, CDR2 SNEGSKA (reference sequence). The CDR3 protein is CSAPPDSSYNSPLHF. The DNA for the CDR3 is TGCAGTGCTCCCCCGGACAGCTCCTATAATTCACCCCTCCACTTT.

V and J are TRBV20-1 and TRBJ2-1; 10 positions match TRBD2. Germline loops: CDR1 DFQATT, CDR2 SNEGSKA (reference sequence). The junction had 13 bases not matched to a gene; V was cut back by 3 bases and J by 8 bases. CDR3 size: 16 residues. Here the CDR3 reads CSARGSSSGRFDEQFF. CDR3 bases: TGCAGTGCTAGGGGAAGCTCTAGCGGGAGATTCGATGAGCAGTTCTTC.

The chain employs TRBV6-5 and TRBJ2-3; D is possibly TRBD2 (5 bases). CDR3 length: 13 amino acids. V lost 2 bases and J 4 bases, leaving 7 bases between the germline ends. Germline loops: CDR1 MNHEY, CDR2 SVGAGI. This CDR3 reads CASSYEGADTQYF. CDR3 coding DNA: TGTGCCAGCAGTTACGAGGGCGCAGATACGCAGTATTTT.

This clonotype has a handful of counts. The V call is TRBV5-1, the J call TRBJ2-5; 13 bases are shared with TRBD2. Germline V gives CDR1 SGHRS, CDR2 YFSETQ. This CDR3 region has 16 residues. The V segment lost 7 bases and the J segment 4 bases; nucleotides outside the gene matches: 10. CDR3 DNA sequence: TGCGCCAGCGGACTAGCGGGGGTTTTAGGAAGAGAGACCCAGTACTTC. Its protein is CASGLAGVLGRETQYF. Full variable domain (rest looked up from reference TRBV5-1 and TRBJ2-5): KAGVTQTPRYLIKTRGQQVTLSCSPISGHRSVSWYQQTPGQGLQFLFEYFSETQRNKGNFPGRFSGRQFSNSRSEMNVSTLELGDSALYLCASGLAGVLGRETQYFGPGTRLLVL.

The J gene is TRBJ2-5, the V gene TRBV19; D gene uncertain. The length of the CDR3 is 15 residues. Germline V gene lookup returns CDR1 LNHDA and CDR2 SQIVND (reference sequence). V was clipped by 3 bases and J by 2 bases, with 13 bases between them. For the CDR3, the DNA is TGTGCCAGTAGTATGGGAATAGGAGAACAAGAGACCCAGTACTTC. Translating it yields CASSMGIGEQETQYF.

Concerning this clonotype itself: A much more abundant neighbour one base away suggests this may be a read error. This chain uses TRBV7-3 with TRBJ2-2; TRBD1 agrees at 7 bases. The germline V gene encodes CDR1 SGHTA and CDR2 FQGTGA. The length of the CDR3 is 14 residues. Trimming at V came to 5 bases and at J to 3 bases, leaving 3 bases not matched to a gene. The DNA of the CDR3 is TGTGCCAGCAGCAAGGGACAGTACACCGGGGAGCTGTTTTTT. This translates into CASSKGQYTGELFF.

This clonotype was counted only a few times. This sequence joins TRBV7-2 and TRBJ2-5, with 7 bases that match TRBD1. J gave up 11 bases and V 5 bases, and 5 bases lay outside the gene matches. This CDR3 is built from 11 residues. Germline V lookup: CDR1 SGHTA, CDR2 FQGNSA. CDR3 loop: CASSARDRQYF. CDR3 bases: TGTGCCAGCAGCGCCCGGGACAGACAGTACTTC.

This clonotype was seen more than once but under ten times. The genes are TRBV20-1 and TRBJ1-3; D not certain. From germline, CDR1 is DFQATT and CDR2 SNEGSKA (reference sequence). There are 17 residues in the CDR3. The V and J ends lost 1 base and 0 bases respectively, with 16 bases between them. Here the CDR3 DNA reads TGCAGTGCTAGAGGCTTAGCAGGATCTCACTCTGGAAACACCATATATTTT. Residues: CSARGLAGSHSGNTIYF.

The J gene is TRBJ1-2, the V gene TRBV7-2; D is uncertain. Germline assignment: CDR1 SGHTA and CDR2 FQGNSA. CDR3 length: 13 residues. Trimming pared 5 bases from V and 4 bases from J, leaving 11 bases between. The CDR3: CASSPEKFYGYTF. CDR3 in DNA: TGTGCCAGCAGCCCAGAAAAGTTCTATGGCTACACCTTC.